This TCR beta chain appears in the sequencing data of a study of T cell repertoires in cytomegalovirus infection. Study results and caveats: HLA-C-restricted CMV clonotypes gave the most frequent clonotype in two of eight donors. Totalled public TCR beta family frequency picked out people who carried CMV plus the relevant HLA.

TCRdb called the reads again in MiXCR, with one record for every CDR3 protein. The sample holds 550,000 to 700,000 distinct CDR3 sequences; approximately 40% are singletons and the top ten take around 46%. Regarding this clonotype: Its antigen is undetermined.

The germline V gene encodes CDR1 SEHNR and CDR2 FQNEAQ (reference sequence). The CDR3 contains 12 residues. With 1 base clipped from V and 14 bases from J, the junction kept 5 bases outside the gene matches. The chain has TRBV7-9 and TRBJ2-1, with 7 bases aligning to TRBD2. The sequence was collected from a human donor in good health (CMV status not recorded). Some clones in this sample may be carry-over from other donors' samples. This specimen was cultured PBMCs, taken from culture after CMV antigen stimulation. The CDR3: CASSLGAGVKFF. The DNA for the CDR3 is TGTGCCAGCAGCTTAGGTGCGGGAGTCAAGTTCTTC.